This T cell receptor beta chain came from a study of shared clonotypes between healthy human individuals (dated by TCRdb to the early 2020s). About the study as a whole: Two women and a few men aged 18 to 49 years were included in the cohort. For each donor, three plates each were used for CD4 naive and CD4 memory, two plates were used for CD8 naive, and one plate was used for CD8 memory. The study deeply sequenced blood TCR repertoires of about 5 healthy adults to estimate repertoire size and the extent of clonotype sharing between individuals. To increase sequencing depth and limit assay-specific biases, different laboratories used diverse techniques to prepare libraries and sequence TCR repertoires. Per donor, leukapheresis produced somewhere between about 0.9 and 9.5 billion PBMCs.

Comments on this clone: Its specific antigen is unknown. No per-base quality is available; no much larger clone lies one base away.

V gives up 1 base and J gives up 4 bases, and the segment between their germline ends measures 15 bases. From its cysteine to its phenylalanine, the CDR3 spans 15 amino acids. Of all the DNA, just the CDR3 is kept, 45 bases in frame from base 1. The germline V gene provides CDR1 SGHRS and CDR2 YFSETQ. On the study overall, not on this receptor specifically: When a few donors were compared, the shared fraction of clonotypes was around 5% for naive CD4, 3.5% to 4% for naive CD8, 2.3% for memory CD4, and approximately 0.4% for memory CD8. The small number of donors limited the genetic and exposure-history diversity represented. Even with the large sequencing depth, rarefaction of the sorted-subset datasets indicated that sequencing was incomplete. Based on pairwise subsampling, the degree of clonotype sharing among donors was expected to be affected by sequencing depth. Compared with non-shared clonotypes, the clonotypes found in all four sorted-subset donors had higher generation probabilities. Larger estimated clonotype richness was generally found for naive subsets than for memory subsets. Sampling was restricted to blood, and TCR repertoires in tissues likely differ from the TCR repertoires found in blood.

Healthy HIV-negative adults with no recently reported acute infections or vaccinations were included as donors. Every donor was a Caucasian adult living in Nashville, Tennessee, USA. CD4+ T cells were enriched by magnetic negative selection, after which naive cells were positively selected on CD45RA and the negative fraction was taken as the memory subset. After blood collection by leukapheresis, PBMCs were isolated using Ficoll-Histopaque density gradient centrifugation and then cryopreserved in the vapor phase of liquid nitrogen. Purity and quantity of every magnetically sorted T cell population were checked by analytical flow cytometry. Genomic DNA was isolated from each sorted fraction and quantified by UV absorbance on a Nanodrop 2000c. Using the deep immunoSEQ assay, multiplex PCR amplified TCR CDR3 regions from genomic DNA. Extracted genomic DNA from each cell subset was spread evenly across all wells of several immunoSEQ 96-well plates, with each plate serving as a replicate. Each replicate PCR for sorted subsets received around 210 ng genomic DNA, equal to about 30,000 T cell genomes. Purified libraries were measured with a Qubit 3.0 fluorometer, size-checked on a Bioanalyzer 2100, and measured again with the KAPA Library Quantification kit. Each immunoSEQ 96-well plate was sequenced on its own single-read 150-cycle Illumina NextSeq 550 flow cell. Per the authors' processing: The immunoSEQ output contained only junctional sequences without quality scores, so filtering could not match that applied to full-length reads. Sequences were annotated with PyIR, a Python wrapper for IgBLAST v1.9, using IMGT germline references to assign V/J genes and CDR3. Reads with weak V/J assignments (E-value above 1e-6), missing CDR3, stop codons, out-of-frame junctions, or ambiguous translated residues were removed. A V3J clonotype was defined by an identical inferred V gene, J gene, and CDR3 amino acid sequence. Percentage overlap between repertoires was computed as shared unique clonotypes divided by the size of the smaller repertoire. Repertoire richness was assessed with RTK rarefaction, the Chao1 estimator, and Recon v2.1 estimates of unobserved clonotypes. OLGA was used to compute generation probabilities for all TCRbeta clonotypes that the gDNA method yielded from a handful of donors. Held by TCRdb, this immuneACCESS table contains in-frame sequences only and omits some clones. Under half of the omission traces to an unresolved V gene where checked; the cause of the rest is unknown. Clone size and V and J calls were adopted from that table, with D and trimming inferred from the DNA. The sample contains over a million clones, 78% of them found a single time. 0.61% of the sample goes to the ten largest clones.

Sample: memory CD4+ T cells from PBMCs. The cell subset or site tag for this specimen amounts to: CD45RA-negative fraction. This TCR was sampled from a man between 18 and 29 years old in good health. Some clones in this sample may be carry-over from other donors' samples. The rearrangement combines TRBV5-1 with TRBJ2-7; perhaps TRBD2 is the D gene, with 6 bases matching. The DNA sequence is TGCGCCAGCAGCTTGAGTCGGGGGTCCCTTTACGAGCAGTACTTC. Translation gives CASSLSRGSLYEQYF.